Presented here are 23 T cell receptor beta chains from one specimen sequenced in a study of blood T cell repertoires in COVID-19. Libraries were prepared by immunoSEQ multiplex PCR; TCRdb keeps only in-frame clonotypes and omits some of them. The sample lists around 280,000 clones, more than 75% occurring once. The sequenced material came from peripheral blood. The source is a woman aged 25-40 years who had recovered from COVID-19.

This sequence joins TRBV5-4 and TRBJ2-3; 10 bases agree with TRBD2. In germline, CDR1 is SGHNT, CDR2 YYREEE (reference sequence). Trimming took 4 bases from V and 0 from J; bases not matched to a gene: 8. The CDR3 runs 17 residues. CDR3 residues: CASSGVAGGPSTDTQYF. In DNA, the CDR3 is TGTGCCAGCAGCGGGGTAGCGGGGGGTCCTAGCACAGATACGCAGTATTTT.

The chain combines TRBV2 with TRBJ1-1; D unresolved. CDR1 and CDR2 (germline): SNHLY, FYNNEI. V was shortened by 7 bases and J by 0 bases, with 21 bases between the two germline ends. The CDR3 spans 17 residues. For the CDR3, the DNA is TGTGCCAGCACGTTGGGCTTAGGTGGCGGGGTGAACACTGAAGCTTTCTTT. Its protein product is CASTLGLGGGVNTEAFF.

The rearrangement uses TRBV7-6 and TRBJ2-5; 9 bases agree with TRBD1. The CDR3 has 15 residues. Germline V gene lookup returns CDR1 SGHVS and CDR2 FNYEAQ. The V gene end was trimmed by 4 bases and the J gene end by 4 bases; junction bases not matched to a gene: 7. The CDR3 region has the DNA TGTGCCAGCAGCTCCGGGACAGGGCGGGGAGAGACCCAGTACTTC. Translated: CASSSGTGRGETQYF.

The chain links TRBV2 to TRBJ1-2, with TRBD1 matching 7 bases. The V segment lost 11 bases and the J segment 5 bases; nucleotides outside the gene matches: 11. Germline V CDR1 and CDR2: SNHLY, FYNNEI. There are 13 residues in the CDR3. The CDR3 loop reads CAGKPTGSYGYTF. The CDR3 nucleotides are TGTGCCGGCAAACCGACAGGGTCTTATGGCTACACCTTC.

CDR3 in amino acids: CASMEGNSPLHF. CDR3 nucleotides: TGTGCCAGTATGGAGGGTAATTCACCCCTCCACTTT. This sequence joins TRBV19 and TRBJ1-6; D unresolved. The CDR3 spans 12 residues. The ends were cut back, 7 bases at V and 6 bases at J, with 7 bases in the middle. CDR1 is LNHDA and CDR2 is SQIVND in the germline V gene (reference sequence).

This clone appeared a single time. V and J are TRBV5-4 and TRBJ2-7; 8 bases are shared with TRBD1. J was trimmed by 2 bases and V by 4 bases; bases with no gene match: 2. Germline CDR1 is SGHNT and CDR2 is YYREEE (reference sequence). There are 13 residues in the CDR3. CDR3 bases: TGTGCCAGCAGCCGACAGGGGACCTACGAGCAGTACTTC. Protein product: CASSRQGTYEQYF.

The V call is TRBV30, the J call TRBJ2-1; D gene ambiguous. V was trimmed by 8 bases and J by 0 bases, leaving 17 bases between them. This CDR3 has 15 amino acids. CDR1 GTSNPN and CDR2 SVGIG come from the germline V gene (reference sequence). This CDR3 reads CAGMRAVFSYNEQFF. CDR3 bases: TGTGCCGGTATGCGAGCCGTTTTCTCCTACAATGAGCAGTTCTTC.

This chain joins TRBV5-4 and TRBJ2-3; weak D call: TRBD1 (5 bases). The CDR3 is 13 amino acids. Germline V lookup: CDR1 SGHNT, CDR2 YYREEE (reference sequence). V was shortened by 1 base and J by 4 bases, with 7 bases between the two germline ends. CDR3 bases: TGTGCCAGCAGCTTGCAGGGCCCAGATACGCAGTATTTT. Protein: CASSLQGPDTQYF.

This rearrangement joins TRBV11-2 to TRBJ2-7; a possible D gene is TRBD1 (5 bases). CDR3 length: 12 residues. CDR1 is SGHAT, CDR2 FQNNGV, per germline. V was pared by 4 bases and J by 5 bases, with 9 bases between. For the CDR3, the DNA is TGTGCCAGCAGCTCTCAGGGCCACGAGCAGTACTTC. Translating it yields CASSSQGHEQYF.

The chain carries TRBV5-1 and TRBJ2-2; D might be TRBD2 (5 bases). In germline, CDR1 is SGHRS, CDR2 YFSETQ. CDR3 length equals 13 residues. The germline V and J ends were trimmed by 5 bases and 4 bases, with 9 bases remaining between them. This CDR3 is CASRDAGTGELFF. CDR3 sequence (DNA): TGCGCCAGCAGAGACGCGGGCACCGGGGAGCTGTTTTTT. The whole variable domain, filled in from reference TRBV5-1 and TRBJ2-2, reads KAGVTQTPRYLIKTRGQQVTLSCSPISGHRSVSWYQQTPGQGLQFLFEYFSETQRNKGNFPGRFSGRQFSNSRSEMNVSTLELGDSALYLCASRDAGTGELFFGEGSRLTVL.

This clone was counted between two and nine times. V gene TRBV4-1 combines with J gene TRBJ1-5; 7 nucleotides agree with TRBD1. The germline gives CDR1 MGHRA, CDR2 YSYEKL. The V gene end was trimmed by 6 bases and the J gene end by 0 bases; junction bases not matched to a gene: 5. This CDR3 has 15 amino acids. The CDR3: CASRLGTVSNQPQHF. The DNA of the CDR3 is TGCGCCAGCAGATTGGGGACAGTTAGCAATCAGCCCCAGCATTTT.

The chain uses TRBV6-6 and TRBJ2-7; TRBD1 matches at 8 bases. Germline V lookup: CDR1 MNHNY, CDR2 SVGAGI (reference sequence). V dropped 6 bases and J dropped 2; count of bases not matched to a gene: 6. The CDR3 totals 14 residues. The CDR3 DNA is TGTGCCAGCAGCCGAGGGACAGGAGCCTACGAGCAGTACTTC. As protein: CASSRGTGAYEQYF.

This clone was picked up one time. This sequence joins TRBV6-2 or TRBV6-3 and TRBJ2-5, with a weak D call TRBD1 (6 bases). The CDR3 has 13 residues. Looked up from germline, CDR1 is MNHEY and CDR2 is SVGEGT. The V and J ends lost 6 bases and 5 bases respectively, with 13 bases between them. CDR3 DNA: TGTGCCAGCAGCACCCCAGGGGTGGAGACCCAGTACTTC. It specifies CASSTPGVETQYF.

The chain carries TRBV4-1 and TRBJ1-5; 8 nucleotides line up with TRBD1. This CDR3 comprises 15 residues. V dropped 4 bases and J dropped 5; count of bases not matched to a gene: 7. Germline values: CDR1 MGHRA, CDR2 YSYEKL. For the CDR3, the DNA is TGCGCCAGCAGCCCTACGGACAGGGTCCATCAGCCCCAGCATTTT. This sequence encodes CASSPTDRVHQPQHF.

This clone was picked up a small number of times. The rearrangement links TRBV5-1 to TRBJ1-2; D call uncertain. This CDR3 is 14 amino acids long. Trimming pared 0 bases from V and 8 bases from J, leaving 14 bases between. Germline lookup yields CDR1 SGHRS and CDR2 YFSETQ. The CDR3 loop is CASSLDTAALGYTF. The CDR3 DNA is TGCGCCAGCAGCTTGGACACAGCCGCCTTGGGCTACACCTTC.

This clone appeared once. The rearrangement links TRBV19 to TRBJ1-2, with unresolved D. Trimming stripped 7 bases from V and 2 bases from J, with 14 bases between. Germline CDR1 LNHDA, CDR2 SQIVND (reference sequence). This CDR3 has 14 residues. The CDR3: CASTTYSLNYGYTF. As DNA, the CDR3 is TGTGCCAGTACCACCTACAGCCTCAACTATGGCTACACCTTC.

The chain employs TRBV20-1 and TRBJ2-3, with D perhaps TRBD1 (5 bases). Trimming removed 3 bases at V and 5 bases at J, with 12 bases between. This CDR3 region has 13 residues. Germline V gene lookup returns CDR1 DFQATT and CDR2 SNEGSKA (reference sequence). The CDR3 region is CSASQGSLDTQYF. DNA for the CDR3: TGCAGTGCTAGTCAGGGATCCTTAGATACGCAGTATTTT.

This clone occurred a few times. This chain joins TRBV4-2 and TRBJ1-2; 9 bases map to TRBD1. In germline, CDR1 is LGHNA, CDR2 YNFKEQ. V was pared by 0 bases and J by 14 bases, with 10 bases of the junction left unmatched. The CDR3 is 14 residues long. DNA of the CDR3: TGTGCCAGCAGCCAAGAAACGGGGGACAGGGTTCGAACCTTC. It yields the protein CASSQETGDRVRTF.

In DNA, the CDR3 is TGTGCCAGCAGCTTTGAGGGCTATGGCTACACCTTC. This gives the protein CASSFEGYGYTF. This sequence joins TRBV11-2 and TRBJ1-2; no clear D. Germline values: CDR1 SGHAT, CDR2 FQNNGV. The CDR3 is 12 residues long. Trimming left V 3 bases short and J 4 bases short, with 6 bases between.

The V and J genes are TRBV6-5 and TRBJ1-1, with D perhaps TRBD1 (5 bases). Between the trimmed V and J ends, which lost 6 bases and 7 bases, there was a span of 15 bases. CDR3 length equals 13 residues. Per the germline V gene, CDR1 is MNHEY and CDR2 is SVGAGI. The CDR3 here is CASSVERGVEAFF. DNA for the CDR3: TGTGCCAGCAGCGTTGAAAGGGGTGTTGAAGCTTTCTTT.

CDR3 coding DNA: TGTGCCAGCAGCTTAGGCTGGGCGAACACTGAAGCTTTCTTT. This translates into CASSLGWANTEAFF. The chain couples TRBV7-8 to TRBJ1-1, with D unclear. V was trimmed by 1 base and J by 1 base, leaving 7 bases between them. The CDR3 extends over 14 amino acids. CDR1 is SGHVS, CDR2 FQNEAQ, per germline.

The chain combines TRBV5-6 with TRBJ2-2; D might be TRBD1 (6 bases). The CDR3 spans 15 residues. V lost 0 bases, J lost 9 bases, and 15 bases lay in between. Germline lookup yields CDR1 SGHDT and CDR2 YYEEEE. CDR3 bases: TGTGCCAGCAGCTTGGACGGGCCCAGGGGCCGGGAGCTGTTTTTT. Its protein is CASSLDGPRGRELFF.

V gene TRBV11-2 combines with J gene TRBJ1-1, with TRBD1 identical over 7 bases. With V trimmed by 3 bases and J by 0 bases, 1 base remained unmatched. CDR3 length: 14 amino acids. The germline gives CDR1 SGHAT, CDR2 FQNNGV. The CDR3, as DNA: TGTGCCAGCAGCTTTACAGGGGTGAACACTGAAGCTTTCTTT. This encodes CASSFTGVNTEAFF.